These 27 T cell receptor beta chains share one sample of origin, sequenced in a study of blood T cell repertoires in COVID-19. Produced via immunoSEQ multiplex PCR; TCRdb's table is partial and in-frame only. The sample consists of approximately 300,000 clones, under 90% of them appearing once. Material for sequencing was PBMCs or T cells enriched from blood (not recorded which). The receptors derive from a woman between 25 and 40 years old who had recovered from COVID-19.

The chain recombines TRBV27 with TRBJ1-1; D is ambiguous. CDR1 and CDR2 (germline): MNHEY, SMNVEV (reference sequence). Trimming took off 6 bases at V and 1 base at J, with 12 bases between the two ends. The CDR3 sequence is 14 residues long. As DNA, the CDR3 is TGTGCCAGCAGCCCATCATTGTCGAACACTGAAGCTTTCTTT. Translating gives CASSPSLSNTEAFF.

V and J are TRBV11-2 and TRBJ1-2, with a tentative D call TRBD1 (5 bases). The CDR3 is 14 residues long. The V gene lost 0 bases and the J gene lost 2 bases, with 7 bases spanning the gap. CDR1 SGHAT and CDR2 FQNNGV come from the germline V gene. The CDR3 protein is CASSLEAGNYGYTF. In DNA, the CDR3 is TGTGCCAGCAGCTTAGAGGCAGGGAACTATGGCTACACCTTC.

CDR3 DNA sequence: TGTGCCAGCAGCCCCCAAGACATGTCGCGTCAGCCCCAGCATTTT. It specifies CASSPQDMSRQPQHF. This chain links TRBV27 with TRBJ1-5; D gene uncertain. Germline CDR1 reads MNHEY; CDR2 reads SMNVEV (reference sequence). The CDR3 is 15 residues long. The V end lost 6 bases, the J end lost 6 bases, and 18 bases lay between the germline ends.

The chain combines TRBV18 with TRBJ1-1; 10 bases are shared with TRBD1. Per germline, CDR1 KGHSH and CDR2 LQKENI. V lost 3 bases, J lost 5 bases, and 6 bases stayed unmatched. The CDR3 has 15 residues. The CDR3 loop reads CASSPGQGRGTEAFF. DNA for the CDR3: TGTGCCAGCTCACCGGGACAGGGGCGGGGAACTGAAGCTTTCTTT.

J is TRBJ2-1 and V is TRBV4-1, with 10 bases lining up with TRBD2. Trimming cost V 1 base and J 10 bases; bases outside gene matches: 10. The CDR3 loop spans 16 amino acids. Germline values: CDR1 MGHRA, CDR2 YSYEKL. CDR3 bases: TGCGCCAGCAGCCAAGTACGGCTAGCGGGAGTAGGGGAGCAGTTCTTC. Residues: CASSQVRLAGVGEQFF.

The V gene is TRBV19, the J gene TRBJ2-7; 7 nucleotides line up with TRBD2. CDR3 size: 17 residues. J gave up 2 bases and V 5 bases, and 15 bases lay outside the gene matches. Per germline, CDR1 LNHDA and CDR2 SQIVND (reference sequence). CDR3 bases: TGTGCCAGTAGTTCCAGTGACCTAGCGGAACTCCCCTACGAGCAGTACTTC. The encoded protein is CASSSSDLAELPYEQYF.

In nucleotides, the CDR3 is TGTGCCAGCAGCTTTCTGGGGACTAGCACAGATACGCAGTATTTT. Its translation: CASSFLGTSTDTQYF. This chain joins TRBV7-6 and TRBJ2-3; D might be TRBD2 (6 bases). The germline CDR1 and CDR2 sequences are SGHVS and FNYEAQ. CDR3 size: 15 residues. The V gene lost 3 bases and the J gene lost 0 bases, with 10 bases spanning the gap.

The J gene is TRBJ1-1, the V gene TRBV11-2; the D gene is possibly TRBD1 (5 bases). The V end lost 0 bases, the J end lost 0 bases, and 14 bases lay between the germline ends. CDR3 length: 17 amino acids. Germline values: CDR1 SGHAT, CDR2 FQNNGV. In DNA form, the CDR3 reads TGTGCCAGCAGCTTAGACGTGTGGGGCAGCTTGAACACTGAAGCTTTCTTT. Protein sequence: CASSLDVWGSLNTEAFF.

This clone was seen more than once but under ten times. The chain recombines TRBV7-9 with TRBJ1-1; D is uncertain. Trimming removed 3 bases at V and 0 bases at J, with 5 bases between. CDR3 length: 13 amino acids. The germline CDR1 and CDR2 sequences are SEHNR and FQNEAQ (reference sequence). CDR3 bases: TGTGCCAGCAGCTTTGGCATGAACACTGAAGCTTTCTTT. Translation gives CASSFGMNTEAFF.

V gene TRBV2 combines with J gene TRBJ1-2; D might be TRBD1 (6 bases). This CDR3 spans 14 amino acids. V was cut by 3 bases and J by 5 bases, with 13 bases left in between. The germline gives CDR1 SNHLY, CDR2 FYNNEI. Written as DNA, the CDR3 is TGTGCCAGCAGTGATTGGACAGAAGAGTATGGCTACACCTTC. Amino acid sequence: CASSDWTEEYGYTF.

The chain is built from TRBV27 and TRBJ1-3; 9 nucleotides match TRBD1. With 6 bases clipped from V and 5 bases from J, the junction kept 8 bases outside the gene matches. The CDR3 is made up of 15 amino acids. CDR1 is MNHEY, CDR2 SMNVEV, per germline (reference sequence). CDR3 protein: CASRQTGGRRNTIYF. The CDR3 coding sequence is TGTGCCAGCAGACAAACAGGGGGCCGGAGAAACACCATATATTTT.

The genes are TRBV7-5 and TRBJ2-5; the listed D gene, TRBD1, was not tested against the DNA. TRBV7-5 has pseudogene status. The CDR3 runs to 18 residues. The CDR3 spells CARSLIIGRGQNTETQYF. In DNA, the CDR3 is TGTGCCAGAAGCTTAATTATCGGTAGGGGACAAAATACGGAGACCCAGTACTTC.

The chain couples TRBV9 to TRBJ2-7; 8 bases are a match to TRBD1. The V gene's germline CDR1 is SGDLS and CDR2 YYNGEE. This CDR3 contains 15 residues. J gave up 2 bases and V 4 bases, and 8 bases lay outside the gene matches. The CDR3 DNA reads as TGTGCCAGCAGCCCCCGACAGGGGATAACCTACGAGCAGTACTTC. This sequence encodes CASSPRQGITYEQYF.

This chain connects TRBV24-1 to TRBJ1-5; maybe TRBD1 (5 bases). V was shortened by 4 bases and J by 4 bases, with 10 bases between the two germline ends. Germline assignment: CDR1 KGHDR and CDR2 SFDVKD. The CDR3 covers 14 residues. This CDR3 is CATSDPGGNQPQHF. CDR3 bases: TGTGCCACCAGTGACCCCGGGGGGAATCAGCCCCAGCATTTT.

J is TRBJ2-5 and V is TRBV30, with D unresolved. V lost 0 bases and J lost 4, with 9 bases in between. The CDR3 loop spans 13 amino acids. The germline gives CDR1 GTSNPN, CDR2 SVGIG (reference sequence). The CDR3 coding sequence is TGTGCCTGGAGTGTGGTCAGGCGAGAGACCCAGTACTTC. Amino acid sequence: CAWSVVRRETQYF.

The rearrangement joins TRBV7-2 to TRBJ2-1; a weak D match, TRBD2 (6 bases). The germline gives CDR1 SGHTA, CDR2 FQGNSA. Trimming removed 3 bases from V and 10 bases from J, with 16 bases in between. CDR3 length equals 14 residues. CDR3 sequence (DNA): TGTGCCAGCAGCTTGACGGGAGTGGTTAAGGAGCAGTTCTTC. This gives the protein CASSLTGVVKEQFF.

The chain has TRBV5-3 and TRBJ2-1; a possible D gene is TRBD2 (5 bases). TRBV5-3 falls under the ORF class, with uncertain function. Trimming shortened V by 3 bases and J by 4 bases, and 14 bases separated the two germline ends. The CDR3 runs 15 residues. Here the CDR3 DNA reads TGTGCCAGAAGCTCACTCCCGGACTTTTACAATGAGCAGTTCTTC. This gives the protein CARSSLPDFYNEQFF.

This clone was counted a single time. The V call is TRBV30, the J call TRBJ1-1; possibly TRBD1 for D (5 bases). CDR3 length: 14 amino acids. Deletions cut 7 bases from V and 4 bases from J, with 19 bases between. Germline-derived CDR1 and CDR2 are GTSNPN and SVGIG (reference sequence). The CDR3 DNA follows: TGTGCCTATCACCCGGGCATCGGGGGCACTGAAGCTTTCTTT. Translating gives CAYHPGIGGTEAFF.

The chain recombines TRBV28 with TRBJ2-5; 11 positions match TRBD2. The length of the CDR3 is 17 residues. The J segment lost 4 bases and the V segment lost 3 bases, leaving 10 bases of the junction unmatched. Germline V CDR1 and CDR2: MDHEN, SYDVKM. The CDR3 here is CASSFHYSGRAGETQYF. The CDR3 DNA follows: TGTGCCAGCAGTTTCCATTATAGCGGGAGGGCCGGAGAGACCCAGTACTTC.

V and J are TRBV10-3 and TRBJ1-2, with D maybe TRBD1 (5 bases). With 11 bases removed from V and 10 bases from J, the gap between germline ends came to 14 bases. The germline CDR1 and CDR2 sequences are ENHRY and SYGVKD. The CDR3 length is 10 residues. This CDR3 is CAARGMVYTF. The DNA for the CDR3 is TGTGCCGCCCGGGGGATGGTCTACACCTTC.

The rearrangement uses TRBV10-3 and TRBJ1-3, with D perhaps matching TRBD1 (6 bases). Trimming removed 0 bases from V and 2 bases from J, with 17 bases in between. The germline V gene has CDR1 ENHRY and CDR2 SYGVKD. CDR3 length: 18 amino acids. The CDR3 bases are TGTGCCATCAGTGAGTCTCTTGCGGGGGCGTTCGCTGGAAACACCATATATTTT. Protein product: CAISESLAGAFAGNTIYF.

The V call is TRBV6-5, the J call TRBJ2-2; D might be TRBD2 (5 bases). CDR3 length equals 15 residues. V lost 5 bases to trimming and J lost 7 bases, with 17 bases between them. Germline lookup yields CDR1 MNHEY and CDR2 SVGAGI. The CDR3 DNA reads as TGTGCCAGCAGTAACGACTATCCCGGAGTCGGGGAGCTGTTTTTT. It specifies CASSNDYPGVGELFF.

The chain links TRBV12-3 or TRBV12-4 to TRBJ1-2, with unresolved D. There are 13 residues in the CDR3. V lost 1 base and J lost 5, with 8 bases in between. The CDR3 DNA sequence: TGTGCCAGCAGTTTAGACAGAACGTATGGCTACACCTTC. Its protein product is CASSLDRTYGYTF.

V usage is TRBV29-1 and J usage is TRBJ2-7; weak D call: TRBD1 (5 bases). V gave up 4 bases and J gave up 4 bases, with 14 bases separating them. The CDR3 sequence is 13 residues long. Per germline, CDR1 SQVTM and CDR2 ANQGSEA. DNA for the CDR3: TGCAGCGTTGTAACGGACATACTTTACGAGCAGTACTTC. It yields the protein CSVVTDILYEQYF.

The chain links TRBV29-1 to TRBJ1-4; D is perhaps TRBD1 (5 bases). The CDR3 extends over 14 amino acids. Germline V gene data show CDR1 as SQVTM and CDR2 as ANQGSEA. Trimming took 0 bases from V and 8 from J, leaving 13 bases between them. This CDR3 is CSVEDHRNGEKLFF. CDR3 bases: TGCAGCGTTGAAGACCACAGGAACGGAGAAAAACTGTTTTTT.

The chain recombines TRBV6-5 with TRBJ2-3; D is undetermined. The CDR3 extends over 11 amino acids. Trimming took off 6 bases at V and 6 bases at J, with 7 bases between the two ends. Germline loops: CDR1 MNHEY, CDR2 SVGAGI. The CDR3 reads CASSSGDTQYF. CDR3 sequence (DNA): TGTGCCAGCAGCTCCGGGGATACGCAGTATTTT.

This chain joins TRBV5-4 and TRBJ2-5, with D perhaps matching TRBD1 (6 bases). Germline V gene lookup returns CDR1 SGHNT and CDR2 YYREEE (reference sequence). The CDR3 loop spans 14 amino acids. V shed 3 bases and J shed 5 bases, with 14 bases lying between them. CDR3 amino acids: CASSSTGSLETQYF. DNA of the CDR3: TGTGCCAGCAGCTCTACAGGGTCATTGGAGACCCAGTACTTC. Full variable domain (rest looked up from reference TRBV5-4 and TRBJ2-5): ETGVTQSPTHLIKTRGQQVTLRCSSQSGHNTVSWYQQALGQGPQFIFQYYREEENGRGNFPPRFSGLQFPNYSSELNVNALELDDSALYLCASSSTGSLETQYFGPGTRLLVL.